Below, 9 T cell receptor beta chains from the same sample are listed, as sequenced in a study of T-cell reconstitution after alpha-beta-depleted transplantation in children. Unique molecular identifiers were used to barcode this TCRbeta library. TCRdb re-analysed the PCR reads in MiXCR, keeping a single row per CDR3 protein. The table has some 300,000 distinct CDR3 sequences, about 9.4% seen once; the top ten hold approximately 2.3%. Sample: PBMCs from the stem cell graft donor, taken from the stem cell graft. The receptors shown here come from a human donor who donated a stem cell graft to a child with acute lymphoblastic leukemia.

This clonotype was detected a few times. The CDR3 bases are TGCGCCAGCGTGGGCCTCGAAGGACTAGCGGAAACCCCCACCACGGATGAGCAGTTCTTC. This encodes CASVGLEGLAETPTTDEQFF. The chain is built from TRBV5-1 and TRBJ2-1; TRBD2 agrees at 10 bases. The CDR3 extends over 20 amino acids. Trimming cost V 7 bases and J 8 bases; bases outside gene matches: 27. Germline-derived CDR1 and CDR2 are SGHRS and YFSETQ. Supplemented by reference TRBV5-1 and TRBJ2-1, the full variable domain reads KAGVTQTPRYLIKTRGQQVTLSCSPISGHRSVSWYQQTPGQGLQFLFEYFSETQRNKGNFPGRFSGRQFSNSRSEMNVSTLELGDSALYLCASVGLEGLAETPTTDEQFFGPGTRLTVL.

This clonotype was picked up a small number of times. The chain uses TRBV5-1 and TRBJ1-1; 8 nucleotides agree with TRBD1. This CDR3 spans 15 amino acids. Germline V lookup: CDR1 SGHRS, CDR2 YFSETQ. The J segment lost 0 bases and the V segment lost 4 bases, leaving 5 bases of the junction unmatched. CDR3 loop: CASSPSGGMNTEAFF. In nucleotides, the CDR3 is TGCGCCAGCAGCCCCTCAGGGGGCATGAACACTGAAGCTTTCTTT.

The V and J genes are TRBV4-3 and TRBJ2-7; D not resolved. Germline CDR1 LGHNA, CDR2 YSLEER. This CDR3 spans 14 amino acids. Trimming cost V 0 bases and J 7 bases, with 13 bases left between them. CDR3 coding DNA: TGCGCCAGCAGCCAAGAATGGTTGGGTCGGGAGCAGTACTTC. Protein sequence: CASSQEWLGREQYF.

The J gene is TRBJ2-5, the V gene TRBV12-3 or TRBV12-4, with D perhaps matching TRBD2 (5 bases). The CDR3 has 16 amino acids. V was shortened by 5 bases and J by 2 bases, with 18 bases between the two germline ends. CDR3 coding DNA: TGTGCCAGCAGTCCCAACCAGACTCCGGGACAAGAGACCCAGTACTTC. It translates to CASSPNQTPGQETQYF.

The chain recombines TRBV28 with TRBJ2-7; D is perhaps TRBD1 or TRBD2 (5 bases each). Per germline, CDR1 MDHEN and CDR2 SYDVKM. The V gene lost 6 bases and the J gene lost 1 base, with 16 bases spanning the gap. This CDR3 has 15 residues. CDR3 amino acids: CASSFGTGPSYEQYF. The CDR3 DNA follows: TGTGCCAGCAGCTTCGGGACGGGGCCATCCTACGAGCAGTACTTC.

This clonotype was observed a handful of times. The chain joins TRBV13 to TRBJ1-2, with D uncertain. The germline V gene encodes CDR1 PRHDT and CDR2 FYEKMQ (reference sequence). This CDR3 comprises 15 residues. V lost 7 bases to trimming and J lost 6 bases, with 21 bases between them. CDR3 region: CASTPRREGGNGYTF. The DNA for the CDR3 is TGTGCCAGCACTCCAAGGAGGGAGGGAGGTAATGGCTACACCTTC.

This clonotype occurred many times. The CDR3 loop reads CASSLGGVGETQYF. The CDR3 DNA reads TGTGCCAGCAGCTTAGGGGGGGTTGGAGAGACCCAGTACTTC. The V and J genes are TRBV7-8 and TRBJ2-5, with D perhaps TRBD2 (6 bases). CDR3 length: 14 amino acids. Germline V gene lookup returns CDR1 SGHVS and CDR2 FQNEAQ. V lost 1 base and J 4 bases, leaving 10 bases between the germline ends.

This chain links TRBV24-1 with TRBJ1-2; the D is unclear. The CDR3 contains 13 residues. Trimming cost V 2 bases and J 6 bases, with 9 bases left between them. The V gene's germline CDR1 is KGHDR and CDR2 SFDVKD. Here the CDR3 DNA reads TGTGCCACCAGTGATTCCAGGACGGATGGCTACACCTTC. Encoded protein: CATSDSRTDGYTF.

V is TRBV11-1 and J is TRBJ2-7, with 8 bases that match TRBD1. Germline V lookup: CDR1 SGHAT, CDR2 FQDESV (reference sequence). J was trimmed by 0 bases and V by 4 bases; bases with no gene match: 17. The CDR3 runs to 19 residues. CDR3 DNA: TGTGCCAGCAGCTCCAGAACATCTGGGTCAGGACAGGGCTCCTACGAGCAGTACTTC. This codes for CASSSRTSGSGQGSYEQYF.